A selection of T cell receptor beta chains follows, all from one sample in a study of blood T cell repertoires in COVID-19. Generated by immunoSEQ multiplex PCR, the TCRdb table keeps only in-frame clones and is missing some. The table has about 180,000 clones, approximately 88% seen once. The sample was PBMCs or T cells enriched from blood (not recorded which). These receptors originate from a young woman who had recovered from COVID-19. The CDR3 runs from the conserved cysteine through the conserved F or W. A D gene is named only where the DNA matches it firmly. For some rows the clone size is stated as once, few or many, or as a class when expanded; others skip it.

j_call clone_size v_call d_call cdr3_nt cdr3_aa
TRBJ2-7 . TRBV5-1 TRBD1 TGCGCCAGCAGCTTGTCCTTGGGACAGGGGTACGAGCAGTACTTC CASSLSLGQGYEQYF
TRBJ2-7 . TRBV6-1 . TGTGCCAGCAGTGAAGAAGGGGGAGCCGTAGGCGAGCAGTACTTC CASSEEGGAVGEQYF
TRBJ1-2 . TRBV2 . TGTGCCAGCAGTGAAAGGCAGGGTGGCTACACCTTC CASSERQGGYTF
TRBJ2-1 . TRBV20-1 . TGCAGTCCGCTAATGGATGAGCAGTTCTTC CSPLMDEQFF
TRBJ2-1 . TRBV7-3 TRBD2 TGTGCCAGCAGCTCCGGACTAGCGGGAGCGGCTGAGCAGTTCTTC CASSSGLAGAAEQFF
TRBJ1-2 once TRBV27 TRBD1 TGTGCCAGCAGTCCGGGACAGGTGCGCGGCTACACCTTC CASSPGQVRGYTF
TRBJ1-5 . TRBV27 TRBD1 TGTGCCAGCAGTCAGACAGGGGGCGGTCAGCCCCAGCATTTT CASSQTGGGQPQHF
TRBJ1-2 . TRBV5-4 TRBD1 TGTGCCAGCAGCGCAACGACAGGGGGCGGCTATGGCTACACCTTC CASSATTGGGYGYTF
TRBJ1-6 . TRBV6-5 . TGTGCCAGCTGGGCCCCAGGGGAACTCCACTTT CASWAPGELHF
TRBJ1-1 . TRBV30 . TGTGCCGGGGACGGAGGGACGAACACTGAAGCTTTCTTT CAGDGGTNTEAFF
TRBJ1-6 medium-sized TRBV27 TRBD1 TGTGCCAGCAGGCCGACAGGGGGTGATTCACCCCTCCACTTT CASRPTGGDSPLHF
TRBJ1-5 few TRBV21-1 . TGTGCCAGCAGCAAAGGGAGGGACAGAGAACGACAGCCCCAGCATTTT CASSKGRDRERQPQHF
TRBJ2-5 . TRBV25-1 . TGTGCCAGCAGCGTGGGGGGGCAACGATGGGGAGAGACCCAGTACTTC CASSVGGQRWGETQYF
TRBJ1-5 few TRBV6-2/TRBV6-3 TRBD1 TGTGCCAGCAGTGGGACAGAAAGTCAGCCCCAGCATTTT CASSGTESQPQHF
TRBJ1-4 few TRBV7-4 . TGTGCCAGCAGCTTAGAAAGGGGTTGTACTAATGAAAAACTGTTTTTT CASSLERGCTNEKLFF
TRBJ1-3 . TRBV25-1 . TGTGCCAGCAGTGAGAGCGGGGTAGCTGGAAACACCATATATTTT CASSESGVAGNTIYF
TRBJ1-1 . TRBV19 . TGTGCCAGTACCGATGAGGAGGGGTACACTGAAGCTTTCTTT CASTDEEGYTEAFF
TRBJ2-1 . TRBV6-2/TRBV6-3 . TGTGCCAGCAGTTACCAGGGGGGTCCCTCCAATGAGCAGTTCTTC CASSYQGGPSNEQFF
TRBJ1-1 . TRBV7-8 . TGTGCCAGCAGCGTATTGAACTCGAACACTGAAGCTTTCTTT CASSVLNSNTEAFF
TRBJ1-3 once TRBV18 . TGTGCCAGCTCAGCGAACAGAGGAAACACCATATATTTT CASSANRGNTIYF
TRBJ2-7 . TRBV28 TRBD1 TGTGCCAGCAGTGAATCGACAGGGGGTTACGAGCAGTACTTC CASSESTGGYEQYF
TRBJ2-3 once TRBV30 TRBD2 TGTGCCTGGAACGCTCCGGTACTAGCGGGAGTAGATACGCAGTATTTT CAWNAPVLAGVDTQYF
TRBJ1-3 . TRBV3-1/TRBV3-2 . TGTGCCAGCAGCCAAATAACAGTTCCTACCATATATTTT CASSQITVPTIYF
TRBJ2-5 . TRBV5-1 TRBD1 TGCGCCAGCAGCCACGATGGGTCGTGGGACAGACAAGAGACCCAGTACTTC CASSHDGSWDRQETQYF
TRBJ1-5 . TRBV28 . TGTGCCAGCAGTACTCAACCCAGGGGAATAGACATCATCCAGCCCCAGCATTTT CASSTQPRGIDIIQPQHF
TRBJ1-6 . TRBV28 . TGTGCCAGCATGTTACCGGGTCAGCTCAATTCACCCCTCCACTTT CASMLPGQLNSPLHF
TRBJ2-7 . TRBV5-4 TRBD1 TGTGCCAGCAGCGCCCGGGACAGGGAGGCCGAGCAGTACTTC CASSARDREAEQYF
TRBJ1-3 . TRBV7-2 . TGTGCCAGCAGCTTAGGGGGCGGAGGAAACACCATATATTTT CASSLGGGGNTIYF
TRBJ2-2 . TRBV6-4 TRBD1 TGTGCCAGCAGAGAGGGACAGGGAGACAACACCGGGGAGCTGTTTTTT CASREGQGDNTGELFF
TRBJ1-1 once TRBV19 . TGTGCCAGTAGTATCATGGGCGGGGAGAACACTGAAGCTTTCTTT CASSIMGGENTEAFF
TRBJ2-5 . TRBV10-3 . TGTGCCATCAGTGAGGACAGACTCGGCGAGACCCAGTACTTC CAISEDRLGETQYF
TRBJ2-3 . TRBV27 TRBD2 TGTGCCAGCAGTTTAAGGACTAGCGGGACCAGCACAGATACGCAGTATTTT CASSLRTSGTSTDTQYF
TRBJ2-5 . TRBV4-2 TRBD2 TGTGCCAGCAGCCAAGGAGGCGGGGGGGCGGATGAGACCCAGTACTTC CASSQGGGGADETQYF
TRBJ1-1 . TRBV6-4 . TGTGCCAGCAGTGAGTCATCGGGAGCGACTGAAGCTTTCTTT CASSESSGATEAFF
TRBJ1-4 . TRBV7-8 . TGTGCCAGCAGCATCCCGAGAGAGCTTAATGAAAAACTGTTTTTT CASSIPRELNEKLFF
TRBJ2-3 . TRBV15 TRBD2 TGTGCCACCAGCATTGCTAGGAGCGGGAGTTTTACGGATACGCAGTATTTT CATSIARSGSFTDTQYF
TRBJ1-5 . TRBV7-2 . TGTGCCAGCAGCCCCGACCAGACAAGCAATCAGCCCCAGCATTTT CASSPDQTSNQPQHF
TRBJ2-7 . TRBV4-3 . TGCGCCAGCAGCCCGACTCCCTTGCTTGGGCAGGGGAAGGGGGATGGGGACTACGAGCAGTACTTC CASSPTPLLGQGKGDGDYEQYF
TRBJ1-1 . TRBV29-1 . TGCAGCGTTGACTTGGCTCGCTTAACTGAAGCTTTCTTT CSVDLARLTEAFF
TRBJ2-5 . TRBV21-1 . TGTGCCAGCAGCAAAAAACAGCGGGAGTGCCAAGAGACCCAGTACTTC CASSKKQRECQETQYF
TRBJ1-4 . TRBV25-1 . TGTGCCAGCAGTAAAGGGGTGGGCTATGAAAAACTGTTTTTT CASSKGVGYEKLFF
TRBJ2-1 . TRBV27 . TGTGCCAGCAGTTTATCGCGTCGCTACAATGAGCAGTTCTTC CASSLSRRYNEQFF
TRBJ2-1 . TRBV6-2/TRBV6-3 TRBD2 TGTGCCAGCAGTATCAGCGGGGGGTACAATGAGCAGTTCTTC CASSISGGYNEQFF
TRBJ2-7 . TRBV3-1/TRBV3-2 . TGTGCCAGCAGCCTCGCAGGGGCCAACTCCTACGAGCAGTACTTC CASSLAGANSYEQYF
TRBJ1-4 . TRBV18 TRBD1 TGTGCCAGCTCACCACCGGGACAGGATGGCGAAAAACTGTTTTTT CASSPPGQDGEKLFF
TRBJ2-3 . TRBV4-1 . TGCGCCAGCAGCCCTAATAGCGCCCGAGGCACAGATACGCAGTATTTT CASSPNSARGTDTQYF